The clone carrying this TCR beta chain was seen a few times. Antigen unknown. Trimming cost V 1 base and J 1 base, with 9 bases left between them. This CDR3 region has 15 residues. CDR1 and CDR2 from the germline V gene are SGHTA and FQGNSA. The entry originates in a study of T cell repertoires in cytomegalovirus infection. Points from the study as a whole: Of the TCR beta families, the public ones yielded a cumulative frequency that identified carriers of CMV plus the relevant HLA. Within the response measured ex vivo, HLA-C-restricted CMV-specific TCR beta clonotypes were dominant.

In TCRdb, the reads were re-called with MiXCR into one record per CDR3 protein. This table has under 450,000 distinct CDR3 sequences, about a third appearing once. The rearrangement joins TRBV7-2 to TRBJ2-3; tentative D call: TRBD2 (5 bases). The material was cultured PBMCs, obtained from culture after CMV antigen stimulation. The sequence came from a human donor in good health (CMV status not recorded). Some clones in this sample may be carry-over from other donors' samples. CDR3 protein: CASSLGRAGTDTQYF. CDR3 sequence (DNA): TGTGCCAGCAGCTTAGGGAGAGCGGGCACAGATACGCAGTATTTT.